The clone carrying this TCR beta chain is medium-sized within its sample. This sample is drawn from a study of T cells in localized non-small cell lung cancer. The CDR3 length is 18 residues. In germline, CDR1 is SGHNT, CDR2 YENEEA. V trimming: 5 bases; J trimming: 2 bases; junction bases outside the gene matches: 12. Here immunoSEQ multiplex PCR was the method, and the copy in TCRdb shows in-frame clones only, minus some. The data show about 3,700 clones, 20% to 25% seen once. The sequences come from lung tumor tissue, collected before any cancer treatment. The receptor was isolated from a woman aged 40 to 75 with stage I lung adenocarcinoma. The chain has TRBV11-3 and TRBJ1-5; 10 bases fit TRBD1. The CDR3 is CASSPPPSGTGGNQPQHF. In DNA, the CDR3 is TGTGCCAGCAGCCCTCCTCCGTCCGGGACAGGGGGCAATCAGCCCCAGCATTTT. The entire variable domain, with the rest obtained from reference TRBV11-3 and TRBJ1-5, is as follows: EAGVVQSPRYKIIEKKQPVAFWCNPISGHNTLYWYLQNLGQGPELLIRYENEEAVDDSQLPKDRFSAERLKGVDSTLKIQPAELGDSAVYLCASSPPPSGTGGNQPQHFGDGTRLSIL.